This TCR beta chain was sequenced for a study of T-cell memory formation after mild COVID-19. CDR3 size: 15 residues. The V segment lost 6 bases and the J segment 6 bases; nucleotides outside the gene matches: 11. Germline V gives CDR1 SNHLY, CDR2 FYNNEI. Sample barcodes and UMIs were carried by the TCR alpha and TCR beta cDNA libraries that 5'RACE generated with constant-segment primers. Via MiXCR, TCRdb re-called the 5' RACE reads, giving one row per CDR3 protein. Among about 340,000 distinct CDR3 sequences listed, approximately 15% were seen once. The sample consisted of PBMCs or a T cell subset sorted from them (not recorded which). The chain recombines TRBV2 with TRBJ2-3; 8 nucleotides line up with TRBD1. The TCR originated in a man between 18 and 35 years old who had mild COVID-19 (a few samples of this study predate the infection). Cell type and time point are not known. The CDR3 nucleotides are TGTGCCAGCAGCCCTTGGACAGGGAGTGGGGATACGCAGTATTTT. Protein sequence: CASSPWTGSGDTQYF.